The entry that follows covers one T cell receptor (beta chain) sequence. Its cognate antigen is unknown. The sample belongs to a study of post-analysis software for immune sequencing data. Background on the study: Patients had relapsing-remitting, secondary progressive or progressive-relapsing multiple sclerosis; some lacked subtype. General study results and limits: With F measure, samples from one preparation batch clustered together strongly. Significantly decreased normalized Chao1 diversity was recorded for multiple sclerosis patients relative to controls. Higher frequency in patients than in controls was seen for a handful of TRBV segments, with TRBV5-6, TRBV5-1 and TRBV20-1 among them.

With 4 bases clipped from V and 1 base from J, the junction kept 16 bases outside the gene matches. Germline values: CDR1 SGHDT, CDR2 YYEEEE. CDR3 length equals 18 residues. Libraries were made from TCR beta cDNA, and they carried unique molecular identifiers. Yield was 450,000 to 650,000 cDNA molecules from roughly 0.93 to 9.6 million T cells. TCRdb re-called the PCR reads through MiXCR, storing one row per CDR3 protein. The table has hundreds of thousands of distinct CDR3 sequences, roughly 27% seen once. The J gene is TRBJ2-5, the V gene TRBV5-6; 7 bases map to TRBD2. This clonotype originated in a girl between 10 and 17 years old with multiple sclerosis. Specimen: blood. Here the CDR3 reads CASSRLKARLAGQETQYF. CDR3 DNA sequence: TGTGCCAGCAGCAGACTGAAAGCTCGACTAGCAGGCCAAGAGACCCAGTACTTC.